This T cell receptor beta chain was retrieved from a study of T cell repertoires in cytomegalovirus infection. Across the study: Public TCR beta signatures marked donors with CMV infection and the matching HLA.

The study's findings and limits: The ex vivo response showed dominance by HLA-C-restricted CMV-specific TCR beta clonotypes. Summed public TCR beta family frequency identified CMV carriers bearing the relevant HLA.

The V end lost 6 bases, the J end lost 1 base, and 6 bases lay between the germline ends. The CDR3 consists of 13 residues. Germline V gene lookup returns CDR1 SEHNR and CDR2 FQNEAQ (reference sequence). This clonotype has a count of ten or more. Its antigen is still unknown. TCRdb passed the reads through MiXCR, listing each CDR3 protein once. Among around 320,000 distinct CDR3 sequences listed, more than 8% were seen once. The chain links TRBV7-9 to TRBJ2-2; D remains unclear. The specimen was PBMCs. The sequence came from a human donor in good health (CMV status not recorded). Some clones in this sample may be carry-over from other donors' samples. CDR3 DNA sequence: TGTGCCAGCAGACAGTTGAACACCGGGGAGCTGTTTTTT. Translation: CASRQLNTGELFF.